The clone carrying this T cell receptor (beta chain) occurred once. The antigen is unknown. The CDR3 is made up of 12 amino acids. Losses at the gene ends were 6 bases for V and 15 bases for J; bases not matched to a gene: 9. Germline lookup yields CDR1 MNHNS and CDR2 SASEGT. The entry originates in a study of regulatory T cells in long-lasting Graves disease. Findings and caveats of the study: With a few thousand shared public clonotypes, persistent patients exceeded new patients, who shared about a thousand. TRBV28, TRBJ1-2 and TRBJ2-5 emerged as the favored segments in persistent disease.

Sequencing libraries for TCR beta were prepared with iRepertoire HTBI primers and Arm-PCR of CDR3 regions. How the authors handled the data: Throughout the samples, researchers identified 60 to 70 TRBV and roughly 13 TRBJ segments. TCRdb ran MiXCR on the multiplex PCR reads and lists one entry per CDR3 protein. TCRdb's processing, not the authors', yielded these V and J calls. The sample holds roughly 500,000 distinct CDR3 sequences; about 20% are singletons and the top ten take 7.8%. Time point described: persistent/refractory GD, antithyroid drugs over 5 years with positive TRAb. PBMC RNA served as the TCR library source. Patients with Graves' disease were diagnosed by American Thyroid Association guidelines.

This chain joins TRBV6-1 and TRBJ2-4; 9 nucleotides match TRBD1. The TCR was taken from a female donor with Graves disease. Here the sequenced sample was peripheral blood mononuclear cells (PBMCs), taken when the disease was refractory, from a patient treated with antithyroid drugs. The CDR3 region has the DNA TGTGCCAGCAGCAGCACAGGGGGCCATCCGTACTTC. Amino acid sequence: CASSSTGGHPYF.